Listed here are 24 T cell receptor beta chains from one sample, sequenced in a study of shared clonotypes between healthy human individuals. TCRdb's copy holds only in-frame clones and misses some; the assay was immunoSEQ multiplex PCR. The sample has millions of clones, roughly 94% seen once. Sequenced material: naive CD4+ T cells sorted from blood. Stated subset: CD45RA+ positively selected. These receptors originate from a man younger than 30 in good health.

This chain uses TRBV2 with TRBJ1-4, with TRBD1 as a possible D gene (5 bases). The germline CDR1 and CDR2 sequences are SNHLY and FYNNEI. V lost 5 bases and J lost 7, with 17 bases in between. CDR3 size: 15 residues. The CDR3 protein is CASSQEGRGPEKLFF. The CDR3, as DNA: TGTGCCAGCAGTCAAGAGGGGCGCGGGCCTGAAAAACTGTTTTTT.

Concerning this clone: In the same sample, other DNA sequences code for this CDR3. The chain is built from TRBV27 and TRBJ1-6; 7 bases are shared with TRBD1. CDR3 length: 14 amino acids. V lost 2 bases, J lost 7 bases, and 2 bases stayed unmatched. Germline V gene sequence: CDR1 MNHEY, CDR2 SMNVEV (reference sequence). The CDR3 nucleotides read TGTGCCAGCAGTTTAGACAGGGCGAATTCACCCCTCCACTTT. Residues: CASSLDRANSPLHF.

The chain uses TRBV10-3 and TRBJ2-5; D is perhaps TRBD2 (5 bases). This CDR3 contains 13 residues. Trimming stripped 4 bases from V and 3 bases from J, with 9 bases between. Germline assignment: CDR1 ENHRY and CDR2 SYGVKD. The CDR3 DNA reads TGTGCCATCAGTGTGACGGGGAAAGAGACCCAGTACTTC. Protein product: CAISVTGKETQYF.

The gene calls are TRBV11-2 and TRBJ2-2; 7 bases are a match to TRBD2. The CDR3 contains 18 residues. Unmatched junction bases numbered 12, after V lost 0 bases and J lost 5 bases. In germline, CDR1 is SGHAT, CDR2 FQNNGV. CDR3 nucleotides: TGTGCCAGCAGCTTAGAAAGATTAGGCAGGGAGGGAACCGGGGAGCTGTTTTTT. This sequence encodes CASSLERLGREGTGELFF.

The chain employs TRBV7-2 and TRBJ2-7; D gene uncertain. Germline-derived CDR1 and CDR2 are SGHTA and FQGNSA. Trimming took 4 bases from V and 6 from J, leaving 13 bases between them. This CDR3 is built from 13 residues. CDR3 residues: CASSSPGLGEQYF. CDR3 bases: TGTGCCAGCAGCTCCCCGGGTTTGGGCGAGCAGTACTTC. Supplemented by reference TRBV7-2 and TRBJ2-7, the full variable domain reads GAGVSQSPSNKVTEKGKDVELRCDPISGHTALYWYRQSLGQGLEFLIYFQGNSAPDKSGLPSDRFSAERTGGSVSTLTIQRTQQEDSAVYLCASSSPGLGEQYFGPGTRLTVT.

This rearrangement joins TRBV11-2 to TRBJ2-1, with 12 bases aligning to TRBD2. Germline V gene sequence: CDR1 SGHAT, CDR2 FQNNGV. The CDR3 length is 15 residues. The V gene end was trimmed by 4 bases and the J gene end by 5 bases; junction bases not matched to a gene: 3. The CDR3 DNA sequence: TGTGCCAGCAGCTCAGGACTAGCGGGAAACAATGAGCAGTTCTTC. It specifies CASSSGLAGNNEQFF.

The chain carries TRBV7-2 and TRBJ1-1, with D possibly matching TRBD1 (5 bases). CDR3 length: 18 amino acids. Germline V CDR1 and CDR2: SGHTA, FQGNSA. The ends were cut back, 0 bases at V and 1 base at J, with 18 bases in the middle. The chain's CDR3 is CASSLALGEGRRNTEAFF. CDR3 sequence (DNA): TGTGCCAGCAGCTTAGCGTTAGGAGAGGGGCGCAGGAACACTGAAGCTTTCTTT.

This sequence joins TRBV30 and TRBJ1-2; TRBD1 is a possible D gene (6 bases). The germline gives CDR1 GTSNPN, CDR2 SVGIG (reference sequence). This CDR3 has 14 residues. The V and J ends lost 2 bases and 5 bases respectively, with 15 bases between them. CDR3 sequence reads: CAWSNQGFGYGYTF. The CDR3 DNA reads TGTGCCTGGAGTAATCAGGGGTTCGGGTATGGCTACACCTTC.

V and J are TRBV18 and TRBJ1-2; possible D gene TRBD1, 5 bases. With 5 bases removed from V and 0 bases from J, the gap between germline ends came to 7 bases. The CDR3 length is 13 residues. The V gene's germline CDR1 is KGHSH and CDR2 LQKENI. CDR3 sequence: CASSGGSNYGYTF. The CDR3 DNA reads as TGTGCCAGCTCAGGGGGTTCTAACTATGGCTACACCTTC.

The CDR3: CASSYGTSANTQYF. CDR3 nucleotides: TGTGCCAGCAGCTATGGCACTAGCGCCAATACGCAGTATTTT. V and J are TRBV7-2 and TRBJ2-3; 7 bases fit TRBD2. The V and J ends lost 4 bases and 7 bases, in that order; junction bases with no gene match: 8. This CDR3 region has 14 residues. Germline V gene lookup returns CDR1 SGHTA and CDR2 FQGNSA. The complete variable domain, with remaining parts taken from reference TRBV7-2 and TRBJ2-3, reads GAGVSQSPSNKVTEKGKDVELRCDPISGHTALYWYRQSLGQGLEFLIYFQGNSAPDKSGLPSDRFSAERTGGSVSTLTIQRTQQEDSAVYLCASSYGTSANTQYFGPGTRLTVL.

This clone appeared once. The chain combines TRBV9 with TRBJ1-4; a possible D gene is TRBD1 (6 bases). Germline CDR1 and CDR2: SGDLS and YYNGEE. The CDR3 extends over 17 amino acids. V was pared by 0 bases and J by 8 bases, with 20 bases between. The CDR3 DNA reads TGTGCCAGCAGCGTAGGTTTGGGGGCGGGGCAAGGCGAAAAACTGTTTTTT. Encoded protein: CASSVGLGAGQGEKLFF.

The chain couples TRBV11-3 to TRBJ2-1; TRBD2 matches 7 bases. This CDR3 is built from 14 residues. Trimming cost V 5 bases and J 10 bases; bases outside gene matches: 11. Germline CDR1 reads SGHNT; CDR2 reads YENEEA. DNA of the CDR3: TGTGCCAGCAGCCAAGGGGCTAGCGGTGGGGAGCAGTTCTTC. Its protein product is CASSQGASGGEQFF.

The chain is built from TRBV28 and TRBJ1-4; possibly TRBD1 for D (5 bases). The CDR3 contains 14 residues. Trimming shortened V by 5 bases and J by 5 bases, and 12 bases separated the two germline ends. The germline gives CDR1 MDHEN, CDR2 SYDVKM. DNA of the CDR3: TGTGCCAGCAGTCACGGGACGGAAAATGAAAAACTGTTTTTT. Protein sequence: CASSHGTENEKLFF.

The chain is built from TRBV5-1 and TRBJ1-3, with D perhaps TRBD1 (6 bases). Per the germline V gene, CDR1 is SGHRS and CDR2 is YFSETQ. This CDR3 is 16 amino acids long. The V end was cut by 1 base, the J end by 0 bases, with 11 bases between. The CDR3 reads CASSLTLTGSGNTIYF. DNA for the CDR3: TGCGCCAGCAGCTTGACTTTGACAGGCTCTGGAAACACCATATATTTT.

This sequence joins TRBV7-9 and TRBJ2-2, with D possibly being TRBD2 (6 bases). The CDR3 has 15 amino acids. V was clipped by 6 bases and J by 0 bases, with 11 bases between them. Germline values: CDR1 SEHNR, CDR2 FQNEAQ (reference sequence). CDR3 loop: CASRPGLTNTGELFF. In DNA form, the CDR3 reads TGTGCCAGCAGACCGGGACTCACGAACACCGGGGAGCTGTTTTTT.

The rearrangement links TRBV7-2 to TRBJ2-7; D uncertain. This CDR3 region has 13 residues. CDR1 and CDR2 (germline): SGHTA, FQGNSA. V was shortened by 3 bases and J by 7 bases, with 13 bases between the two germline ends. DNA of the CDR3: TGTGCCAGCAGCTTTGCAGCTTTAGGGGAGCAGTACTTC. This sequence encodes CASSFAALGEQYF.

The chain links TRBV5-4 to TRBJ2-3; 9 nucleotides line up with TRBD1. The CDR3 is made up of 13 amino acids. J was trimmed by 6 bases and V by 4 bases; bases with no gene match: 3. Germline V CDR1 and CDR2: SGHNT, YYREEE (reference sequence). The chain's CDR3 is CASSVDRGDTQYF. CDR3 DNA: TGTGCCAGCAGCGTTGACAGGGGGGATACGCAGTATTTT.

This chain uses TRBV10-3 with TRBJ2-7, with 10 bases lining up with TRBD2. The junction had 2 bases not matched to a gene; V was cut back by 3 bases and J by 3 bases. CDR3 length: 14 residues. In germline, CDR1 is ENHRY, CDR2 SYGVKD. Written as DNA, the CDR3 is TGTGCCATCAGTGATTCTAGCGGGAGCTACGAGCAGTACTTC. It is translated as CAISDSSGSYEQYF.

V gene TRBV6-5 combines with J gene TRBJ1-1, with D perhaps matching TRBD1 (6 bases). Germline CDR1 is MNHEY and CDR2 is SVGAGI. V was shortened by 0 bases and J by 4 bases, with 12 bases between the two germline ends. This CDR3 spans 15 amino acids. CDR3 in amino acids: CASSYSRQAGTEAFF. The CDR3 DNA reads as TGTGCCAGCAGTTACTCGAGACAGGCGGGCACTGAAGCTTTCTTT.

The V and J genes are TRBV19 and TRBJ2-6, with D possibly TRBD2 on 6 matching bases. The CDR3 consists of 15 residues. Between the trimmed V and J ends, which lost 6 bases and 4 bases, there was a span of 13 bases. CDR1 LNHDA and CDR2 SQIVND come from the germline V gene (reference sequence). CDR3 region: CASRLGDLGANVLTF. The CDR3 bases are TGTGCCAGTAGGTTGGGGGACTTAGGGGCCAACGTCCTGACTTTC.

This CDR3 is CASSDSISNTGELFF. In DNA form, the CDR3 reads TGTGCCAGCAGTGACTCCATCTCAAACACCGGGGAGCTGTTTTTT. This sequence joins TRBV6-4 and TRBJ2-2; no definite D call. This CDR3 spans 15 amino acids. V shed 0 bases and J shed 2 bases, with 7 bases lying between them. CDR1 is MRHNA and CDR2 is SNTAGT in the germline V gene.

The chain links TRBV7-2 to TRBJ1-5; no firm D call. The germline V gene encodes CDR1 SGHTA and CDR2 FQGNSA. This CDR3 contains 15 residues. V was clipped by 1 base and J by 4 bases, with 11 bases between them. CDR3: CASSLEAAENQPQHF. CDR3 DNA: TGTGCCAGCAGCTTAGAGGCGGCGGAGAATCAGCCCCAGCATTTT.

The chain couples TRBV5-1 to TRBJ2-7; D call uncertain. V was shortened by 2 bases and J by 5 bases, with 14 bases between the two germline ends. CDR3 length: 14 amino acids. CDR1 is SGHRS and CDR2 is YFSETQ in the germline V gene. The CDR3 nucleotides are TGCGCCAGCAGCTTTAAGCACAGTCGGGACGAGCAGTACTTC. Translated: CASSFKHSRDEQYF.

With respect to this clone: The sample contains more than one DNA sequence encoding this CDR3. The rearrangement links TRBV7-9 to TRBJ1-2; no firm D call. The germline V gene has CDR1 SEHNR and CDR2 FQNEAQ (reference sequence). V was pared by 0 bases and J by 7 bases, with 6 bases between. This CDR3 region has 12 residues. CDR3: CASSLALGGYTF. CDR3 in DNA: TGTGCCAGCAGCTTAGCCCTCGGTGGCTACACCTTC.